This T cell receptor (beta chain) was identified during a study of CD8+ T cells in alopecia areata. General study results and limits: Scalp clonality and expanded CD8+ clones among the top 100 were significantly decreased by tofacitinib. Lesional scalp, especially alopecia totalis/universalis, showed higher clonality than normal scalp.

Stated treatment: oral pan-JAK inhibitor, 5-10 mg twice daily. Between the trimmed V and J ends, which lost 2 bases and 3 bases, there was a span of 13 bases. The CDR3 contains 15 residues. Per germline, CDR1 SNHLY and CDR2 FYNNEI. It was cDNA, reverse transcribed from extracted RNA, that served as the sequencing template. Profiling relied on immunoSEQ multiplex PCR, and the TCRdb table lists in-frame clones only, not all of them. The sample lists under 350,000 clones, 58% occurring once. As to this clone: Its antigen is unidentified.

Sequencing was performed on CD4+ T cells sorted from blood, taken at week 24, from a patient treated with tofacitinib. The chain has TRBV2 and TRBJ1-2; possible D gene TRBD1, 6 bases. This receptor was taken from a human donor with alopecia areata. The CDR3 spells CASSESWYRDYGYTF. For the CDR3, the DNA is TGTGCCAGCAGTGAATCTTGGTACAGGGACTATGGCTACACCTTC.